The present T cell receptor (beta chain) was sequenced within a study of blood T cells in healthy people across ages (dated by TCRdb to about 2015). Study-level background: In model experiments, roughly one uniquely barcoded TCR beta cDNA molecule per two T cells was captured by template switching. To avoid experimental bias, donors of different ages were distributed randomly across sequencing lanes. For two donors (one aged 18 to 30 and one aged 80 or older), the study analyzed two additional independent replicas of 1 million unique cDNA reads from the same blood draw. Donors were grouped into four age groups: young (average about 15 years), middle-aged (approximately 41), aged (around 60) and long-lived (about 90). To track age-related changes in TCR beta repertoire diversity, the study relied on deep sequencing normalized with unique cDNA molecular identifiers.

The library was prepared using 5' RACE. For sequencing, an Illumina HiSeq 2500 was employed. A second PCR of roughly 6 to 11 cycles was run with a J-beta primer mix and a sample-barcoded 5' primer. A template-switch 5' adaptor carrying 12 random nucleotides introduced a unique molecular identifier onto each TCR beta cDNA molecule. Each sample yielded at least 3 million CDR3-containing paired-end reads. The Mint cDNA synthesis kit, primed by a TRBC-specific oligonucleotide, was used to synthesize first-strand cDNA from all RNA. After uracil-DNA glycosylase treatment, a first 18-cycle PCR used universal primers M1SS and BC2_uni_R on all cDNA. As for the authors' bioinformatics: For normalization, 1 million high-quality reads, each with a distinct molecular identifier, were randomly selected from each sample. Instead of being binned into consensus sequences, reads that shared molecular identifiers were thrown out. MiTCR, set to a Q25 quality threshold and the strictest error-elimination algorithm, was used for CDR3 identification, clonotype clustering and error correction. A nonparametric unseen species model using Euler transformation provided a lower-bound estimate of total TCR beta diversity. Clones were called with MiXCR by TCRdb after fastp trimmed the public reads at Q25, and only in-frame beta chains were retained. Rows matching on CDR3 protein sequence are summarized as one entry with the most common DNA and genes. What appears here as the V and J calls and clone size reflects TCRdb's work, not the paper's. Recorded for this sample are approximately 940,000 distinct CDR3 sequences; roughly 43% of them occurred a single time. The ten largest clones capture 13% of the sample.

Here is what the overall study found, with its caveats: Compared with the aged group, the long-lived group had more naive CD4+ T cells, fewer expanded clones and increased TCR diversity, suggesting age selection. Donor CMV infection status was unknown, potentially confounding age-related changes in expanded clonotypes. Because profiling used bulk unsorted PBMCs, naive and antigen-experienced compartments could not be compared conclusively. Observed TCR beta diversity correlated strongly with the percentage of naive T cells measured by flow cytometry. Estimates of total diversity based on one million sequenced T cells were regarded as lower bounds and as underestimates. Observed TCR beta diversity per million T cells fell roughly linearly with age, and a significant reduction was already apparent by age around 40.

From the germline V gene, CDR1 is MDHEN and CDR2 is SYDVKM. V and J are truncated by 6 bases and 5 bases respectively, leaving an intervening sequence of 17 bases. The CDR3 runs 14 amino acids, cysteine and phenylalanine included. Just the 42-base CDR3 DNA is kept, in frame starting at base 1. This clonotype has only a few counts. The specificity of this receptor is unknown. No base qualities exist here, and no much larger clone lies one base off it. The donors were a few dozen Caucasian individuals from Russia, aged roughly 6 to 100 years, who were systemically healthy. Ten milliliters of peripheral blood were drawn from each donor into EDTA-treated Vacutainer tubes. Ficoll-Paque density-gradient centrifugation was used to isolate PBMCs, with at least 7 million per sample. Total RNA, at least 6 micrograms per sample, was extracted from PBMCs with Trizol reagent. Naive CD45RAhigh/CD27high T cell percentages were measured by flow cytometry on a PBMC aliquot from every donor.

The specimen sequenced was blood. The rearrangement joined TRBV28 to TRBJ2-7; TRBD1 is a possible D gene, resting on 7 matching bases. The sequence derives from a man in his thirties or forties in good health. CDR3 sequence: CASRYTGEVHEQYF. The nucleotides read TGTGCCAGCAGATACACAGGGGAGGTTCACGAGCAGTACTTC.